These 21 T cell receptor beta chains were sequenced from one sample in a study of cytomegalovirus exposure and HLA in healthy donors. PCR used 60 Vbeta primers and 13 Jbeta primers. Only in-frame clones appear in the TCRdb table, and some are missing; sequencing was by immunoSEQ multiplex PCR. The sample shows approximately 92,000 clones, 69% of them seen only once. The material sequenced was PBMCs. These receptors came from a man between 45 and 60 years old in good health and CMV-seronegative.

This clone has just a few counts. The rearrangement joins TRBV28 to TRBJ2-5; D uncertain. The J call is in doubt because the DNA end fits TRBJ2-7 better. Germline lookup yields CDR1 MDHEN and CDR2 SYDVKM. CDR3 size: 12 residues. The CDR3 here is CASSFQAYEQYF. The CDR3 DNA sequence: TGTGCCAGCAGTTTCCAGGCCTACGAGCAGTACTTC.

This sequence joins TRBV19 and TRBJ1-2; 8 positions agree with TRBD1. The CDR3 runs to 15 residues. With 6 bases clipped from V and 3 bases from J, the junction kept 9 bases outside the gene matches. CDR1 is LNHDA and CDR2 is SQIVND in the germline V gene (reference sequence). CDR3 sequence reads: CASREFGQGYYGYTF. The CDR3 DNA is TGTGCCAGTAGAGAATTCGGACAGGGCTACTATGGCTACACCTTC.

The chain carries TRBV4-3 and TRBJ1-2; 8 bases map to TRBD1. V was clipped by 0 bases and J by 0 bases; unmatched bases: 3. Germline values: CDR1 LGHNA, CDR2 YSLEER. The CDR3 length is 16 residues. CDR3 sequence reads: CASSQDRDRTNYGYTF. The CDR3 DNA reads TGCGCCAGCAGCCAAGACCGGGACAGGACTAACTATGGCTACACCTTC.

This chain connects TRBV4-2 to TRBJ2-7; TRBD1 is a possible D gene (5 bases). V shed 1 base and J shed 0 bases, with 13 bases lying between them. The CDR3 contains 16 residues. Germline lookup yields CDR1 LGHNA and CDR2 YNFKEQ. The CDR3 region has the DNA TGTGCCAGCAGCCAAGTTAGGGGCGCCACCTCCTACGAGCAGTACTTC. Protein sequence: CASSQVRGATSYEQYF.

The chain uses TRBV7-3 and TRBJ2-3, with TRBD2 identical over 7 bases. V lost 3 bases and J lost 4; bases outside the gene matches: 1. The CDR3 contains 13 residues. Germline V gene lookup returns CDR1 SGHTA and CDR2 FQGTGA. The CDR3 spells CASSFLAADTQYF. For the CDR3, the DNA is TGTGCCAGCAGCTTCCTAGCGGCAGATACGCAGTATTTT.

J is TRBJ1-3 and V is TRBV25-1; TRBD1 matches at 9 bases. The CDR3 spans 16 residues. The germline gives CDR1 MGHDK, CDR2 SYGVNS. V lost 4 bases to trimming and J lost 3 bases; unmatched junction nucleotides: 7. The CDR3 protein is CASSGGDRVYGNTIYF. The CDR3 DNA reads as TGTGCCAGCAGTGGGGGGGACAGGGTATATGGAAACACCATATATTTT.

V gene TRBV4-2 combines with J gene TRBJ2-7; D is possibly TRBD2 (6 bases). Germline V gene lookup returns CDR1 LGHNA and CDR2 YNFKEQ. V lost 1 base, J lost 5 bases, and 21 bases lay in between. This CDR3 is 17 amino acids long. The CDR3 nucleotides are TGTGCCAGCAGCCAAGTCTTAGTTGTTCGGGGGTCCCACGAGCAGTACTTC. It is translated as CASSQVLVVRGSHEQYF.

As regards this clone: One end of the junction varies from germline; a read error may be responsible. The CDR3 region is CASSLGKRGWETQYF. CDR3 coding DNA: TGTGCTAGCAGCTTGGGGAAGCGGGGTTGGGAGACCCAGTACTTC. The V gene is TRBV7-7, the J gene TRBJ2-5; 7 bases map to TRBD2. The CDR3 runs to 15 residues. Germline V gene data show CDR1 as SSHAT and CDR2 as FNYEAQ (reference sequence). The variable domain in full, completed from reference TRBV7-7 and TRBJ2-5, reads GAGVSQSPRYKVTKRGQDVTLRCDPISSHATLYWYQQALGQGPEFLTYFNYEAQPDKSGLPSDRFSAERPEGSISTLTIQRTEQRDSAMYRCASSLGKRGWETQYFGPGTRLLVL.

The chain combines TRBV2 with TRBJ1-5, with D tentatively TRBD1 (5 bases). This CDR3 spans 12 amino acids. Between the trimmed V and J ends, which lost 7 bases and 9 bases, there was a span of 13 bases. Germline V CDR1 and CDR2: SNHLY, FYNNEI. The DNA of the CDR3 is TGTGCCAGCACTGGGTCGGGGGGGCCCCAGCATTTT. This gives the protein CASTGSGGPQHF.

The chain combines TRBV14 with TRBJ2-1; 8 nucleotides line up with TRBD1. The CDR3 is 13 amino acids. Per germline, CDR1 SGHDN and CDR2 FVKESK. V shed 5 bases, J shed 14 bases, and the junction held 11 bases outside the gene matches. The DNA of the CDR3 is TGTGCCAGCAGCAAACTCGAGGACAGGGTTGAGTTCTTC. This encodes CASSKLEDRVEFF.

This chain connects TRBV2 to TRBJ2-7; D remains unclear. Germline V lookup: CDR1 SNHLY, CDR2 FYNNEI. V was trimmed by 3 bases and J by 7 bases, leaving 7 bases between them. The CDR3 is made up of 11 amino acids. CDR3 loop: CASSDSVEQYF. Written as DNA, the CDR3 is TGTGCCAGCAGTGACAGCGTGGAGCAGTACTTC. The full variable domain, rest sourced from reference TRBV2 and TRBJ2-7, is EPEVTQTPSHQVTQMGQEVILRCVPISNHLYFYWYRQILGQKVEFLVSFYNNEISEKSEIFDDQFSVERPDGSNFTLKIRSTKLEDSAMYFCASSDSVEQYFGPGTRLTVT.

The chain is built from TRBV30 and TRBJ2-1, with TRBD1 matching over 11 bases. J was trimmed by 9 bases and V by 0 bases; bases with no gene match: 7. The CDR3 has 15 residues. Germline CDR1 and CDR2: GTSNPN and SVGIG (reference sequence). CDR3 bases: TGTGCCTGGAGTGTACGGGACAGGGGGGATAGTGAGCAGTTCTTC. Protein: CAWSVRDRGDSEQFF. The entire variable domain, with the rest obtained from reference TRBV30 and TRBJ2-1, is as follows: SQTIHQWPATLVQPVGSPLSLECTVEGTSNPNLYWYRQAAGRGLQLLFYSVGIGQISSEVPQNLSASRPQDRQFILSSKKLLLSDSGFYLCAWSVRDRGDSEQFFGPGTRLTVL.

The V gene is TRBV15, the J gene TRBJ1-3; TRBD1 might be the D (6 bases). The CDR3 consists of 13 residues. Trimming removed 5 bases from V and 4 bases from J, with 9 bases in between. The V gene's germline CDR1 is LNHNV and CDR2 YYDKDF (reference sequence). The chain's CDR3 is CATSGGQGNTIYF. DNA of the CDR3: TGTGCCACCAGCGGAGGACAGGGAAACACCATATATTTT.

In DNA form, the CDR3 reads TGTGCCAGCCGTTTGGTGGGCAGGGGGCTTTCGCATATGAACACTGAAGCTTTCTTT. As protein: CASRLVGRGLSHMNTEAFF. The V gene is TRBV7-9, the J gene TRBJ1-1, with TRBD1 matching over 8 bases. J lost 0 bases, V lost 8 bases, and 20 bases had no gene match. The CDR3 is made up of 19 amino acids. Germline-derived CDR1 and CDR2 are SEHNR and FQNEAQ (reference sequence).

CDR3 amino acids: CSAQRTEAFF. In DNA form, the CDR3 reads TGCAGCGCCCAGCGCACTGAAGCTTTCTTT. The V and J genes are TRBV29-1 and TRBJ1-1, with no clear D. Germline CDR1 is SQVTM and CDR2 is ANQGSEA. Trimming shortened V by 7 bases and J by 4 bases, and 7 bases separated the two germline ends. This CDR3 is 10 amino acids long.

V gene TRBV30 combines with J gene TRBJ1-3, with D possibly being TRBD1 (6 bases). The CDR3 totals 13 residues. V gave up 3 bases and J gave up 4 bases, with 10 bases separating them. CDR1 and CDR2 (germline): GTSNPN, SVGIG (reference sequence). CDR3 residues: CAWRMQGGNTIYF. DNA for the CDR3: TGTGCCTGGAGGATGCAGGGGGGAAACACCATATATTTT.

The gene calls are TRBV5-4 and TRBJ2-5, with D possibly matching TRBD1 (5 bases). V was cut by 8 bases and J by 2 bases, with 19 bases left in between. The germline V gene has CDR1 SGHNT and CDR2 YYREEE (reference sequence). The CDR3 totals 15 residues. CDR3 DNA sequence: TGTGCCAGTACCTCCAAGAGTAGGGGTCAAGAGACCCAGTACTTC. This encodes CASTSKSRGQETQYF.

This sequence joins TRBV27 and TRBJ2-5; weak D call: TRBD2 (7 bases). Germline values: CDR1 MNHEY, CDR2 SMNVEV (reference sequence). There are 14 residues in the CDR3. V lost 2 bases and J lost 7, with 14 bases in between. CDR3 region: CASSLLRGAGTQYF. In DNA form, the CDR3 reads TGTGCCAGCAGTTTACTTCGGGGGGCAGGGACCCAGTACTTC.

The chain recombines TRBV29-1 with TRBJ2-3, with 7 bases aligning to TRBD2. The V gene's germline CDR1 is SQVTM and CDR2 ANQGSEA. The length of the CDR3 is 14 residues. V lost 0 bases, J lost 5 bases, and 5 bases stayed unmatched. This CDR3 reads CSVEDWAGVDTQYF. CDR3 coding DNA: TGCAGCGTTGAAGATTGGGCGGGGGTAGATACGCAGTATTTT.

The chain combines TRBV5-4 with TRBJ1-2; 10 bases agree with TRBD1. V was pared by 4 bases and J by 5 bases, with 5 bases of the junction left unmatched. The CDR3 has 14 amino acids. Germline V gives CDR1 SGHNT, CDR2 YYREEE (reference sequence). CDR3 residues: CASSQGQGMYGYTF. The CDR3 region has the DNA TGTGCCAGCAGCCAGGGACAGGGGATGTATGGCTACACCTTC.

The chain carries TRBV2 and TRBJ2-7; 8 bases match TRBD1. V lost 2 bases and J lost 3; bases outside the gene matches: 3. Germline assignment: CDR1 SNHLY and CDR2 FYNNEI. The CDR3 is 14 amino acids. The CDR3 sequence: CASSEQGANYEQYV. The CDR3 coding sequence is TGTGCCAGCAGTGAACAGGGGGCCAACTACGAGCAGTACGTC.